The entry below gives a single T cell receptor (beta chain) sequence along with its context. Antigen: not known. The germline CDR1 and CDR2 sequences are SGHKS and YYEKEE (reference sequence). V shed 4 bases, J shed 6 bases, and the junction held 3 bases outside the gene matches. This CDR3 contains 14 residues. This sample is drawn from a study of beta chain features in type 1 diabetes. General observations from the study: Patients showed naive, central memory and Treg TCRB repertoires that appeared more similar than those of healthy donors. Cells with high TCR expression could be over-represented when cDNA is sequenced. When Type 1 diabetes patients were examined, their TCRB CDR3s proved moderately but significantly shorter in all four CD4+ subsets.

TCRB transcripts that were expressed got sequenced, as all of the isolated RNA had been reverse transcribed. Sequencing used immunoSEQ multiplex PCR; TCRdb keeps in-frame clones, though not all of them. The table lists approximately 170,000 clones, 9% to 10% of them singletons. This receptor was identified in a woman aged 18-29 years in good health. Sequenced input: central memory CD4+ T cells from blood. V and J are TRBV5-5 and TRBJ1-5, with TRBD1 identical over 11 bases. The CDR3 protein is CASSEGTGGQPQHF. The CDR3, as DNA: TGTGCCAGCAGCGAAGGGACAGGGGGTCAGCCCCAGCATTTT.